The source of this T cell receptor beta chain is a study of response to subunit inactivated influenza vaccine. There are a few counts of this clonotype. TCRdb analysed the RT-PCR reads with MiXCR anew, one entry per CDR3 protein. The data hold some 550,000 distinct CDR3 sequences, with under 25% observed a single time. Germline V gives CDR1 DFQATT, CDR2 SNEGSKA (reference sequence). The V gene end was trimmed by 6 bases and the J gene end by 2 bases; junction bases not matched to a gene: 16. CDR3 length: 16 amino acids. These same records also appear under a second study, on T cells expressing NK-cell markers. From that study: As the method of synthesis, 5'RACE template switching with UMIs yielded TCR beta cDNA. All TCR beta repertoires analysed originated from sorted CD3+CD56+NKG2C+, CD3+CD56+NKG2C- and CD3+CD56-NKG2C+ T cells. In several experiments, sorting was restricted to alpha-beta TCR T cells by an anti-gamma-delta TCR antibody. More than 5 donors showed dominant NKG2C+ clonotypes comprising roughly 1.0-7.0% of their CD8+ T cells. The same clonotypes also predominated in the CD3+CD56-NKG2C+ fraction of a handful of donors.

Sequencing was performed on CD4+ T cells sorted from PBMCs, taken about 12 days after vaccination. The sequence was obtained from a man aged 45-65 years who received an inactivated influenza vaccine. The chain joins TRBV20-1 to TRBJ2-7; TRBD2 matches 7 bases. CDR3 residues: CSAIVGSGGGTYEQYF. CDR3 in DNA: TGCAGTGCCATAGTAGGTTCCGGGGGAGGGACCTACGAGCAGTACTTC.